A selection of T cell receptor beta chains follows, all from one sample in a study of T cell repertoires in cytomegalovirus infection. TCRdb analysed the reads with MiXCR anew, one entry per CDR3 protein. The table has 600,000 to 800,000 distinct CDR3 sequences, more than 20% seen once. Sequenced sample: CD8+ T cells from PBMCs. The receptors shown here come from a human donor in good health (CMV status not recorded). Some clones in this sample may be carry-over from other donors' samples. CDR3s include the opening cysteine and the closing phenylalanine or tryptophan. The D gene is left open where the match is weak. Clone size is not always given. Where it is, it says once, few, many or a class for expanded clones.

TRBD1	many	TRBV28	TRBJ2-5	CASSPGTVQETQYF	TGTGCCAGCAGTCCTGGGACAGTCCAAGAGACCCAGTACTTC
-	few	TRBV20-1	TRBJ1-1	CSALEGWTNTEAFF	TGCAGTGCTCTAGAAGGGTGGACGAACACTGAAGCTTTCTTT
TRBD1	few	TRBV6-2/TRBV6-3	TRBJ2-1	CASRRQGWDEQFF	TGTGCCAGCAGAAGACAGGGTTGGGATGAGCAGTTCTTC
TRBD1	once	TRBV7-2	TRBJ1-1	CASPWDRGMNTEAFF	TGTGCCAGCCCGTGGGACAGGGGAATGAACACTGAAGCTTTCTTT
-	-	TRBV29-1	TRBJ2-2	CSAQRGTGELFF	TGCAGCGCCCAACGGGGGACCGGGGAGCTGTTTTTT
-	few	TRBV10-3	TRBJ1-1	CAISESGSSEAFF	TGTGCCATCAGTGAATCCGGGAGCTCTGAAGCTTTCTTT
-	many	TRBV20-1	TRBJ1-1	CSASKGGTEAFF	TGCAGTGCTAGTAAGGGGGGAACTGAAGCTTTCTTT
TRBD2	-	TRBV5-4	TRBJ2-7	CASSLVSRGGYEQYF	TGTGCCAGCAGCTTGGTCTCGCGGGGGGGATACGAGCAGTACTTC
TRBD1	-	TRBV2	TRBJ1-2	CASSERGTGGLHGYTF	TGTGCCAGCAGTGAAAGGGGGACAGGGGGTCTGCATGGCTACACCTTC
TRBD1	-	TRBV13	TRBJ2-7	CASSLGRGTGAYEQYF	TGTGCCAGCAGCTTAGGCCGCGGGACAGGGGCCTACGAGCAGTACTTC
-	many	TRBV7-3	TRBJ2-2	CASSWRPGELFF	TGTGCCAGCAGCTGGAGGCCCGGGGAGCTGTTTTTT
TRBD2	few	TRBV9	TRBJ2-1	CASSDQTSGGANEQFF	TGTGCCAGCAGCGACCAGACTAGCGGGGGGGCGAATGAGCAGTTCTTC
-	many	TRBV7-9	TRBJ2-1	CASSLARPAYNEQFF	TGTGCCAGCAGCTTAGCGCGGCCGGCATACAATGAGCAGTTCTTC
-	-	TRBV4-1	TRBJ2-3	CASSLGTIASTDTQYF	TGCGCCAGCAGCCTTGGGACCATCGCTAGCACAGATACGCAGTATTTT
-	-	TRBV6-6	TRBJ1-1	CASSFPPPINTEAFF	TGTGCCAGCAGTTTCCCCCCGCCGATCAACACTGAAGCTTTCTTT
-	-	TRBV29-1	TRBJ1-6	CSGKTGFCSPLHF	TGCAGCGGAAAAACAGGGTTTTGTTCACCCCTCCACTTT
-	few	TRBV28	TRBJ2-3	CASKPGVSTDTQYF	TGTGCCAGCAAACCGGGAGTTAGCACAGATACGCAGTATTTT
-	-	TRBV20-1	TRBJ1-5	CSARDPNRAQQPQHF	TGCAGTGCTAGAGATCCGAACAGGGCCCAGCAGCCCCAGCATTTT
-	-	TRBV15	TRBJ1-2	CATSLGHPGGYTF	TGTGCCACCAGCCTAGGACACCCTGGTGGCTACACCTTC
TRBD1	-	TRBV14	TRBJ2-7	CASRRDREEQYF	TGTGCCAGCAGAAGAGACAGGGAAGAGCAGTACTTC
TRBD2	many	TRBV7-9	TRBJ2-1	CASSSGTSGGQAEFF	TGTGCCAGCAGCTCAGGGACTAGCGGGGGTCAGGCTGAGTTCTTC
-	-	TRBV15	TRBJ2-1	CATAGSYNEQFF	TGTGCCACCGCAGGATCCTACAATGAGCAGTTCTTC
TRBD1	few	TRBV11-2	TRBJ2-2	CASTSARQGSTGELFF	TGTGCCAGCACCTCGGCCCGACAGGGGAGCACCGGGGAGCTGTTTTTT
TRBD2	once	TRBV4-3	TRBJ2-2	CASSQEGSGVDTGKLFF	TGCGCCAGCAGCCAAGAAGGCAGCGGGGTGGACACCGGGAAGCTGTTTTTT
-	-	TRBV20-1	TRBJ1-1	CSADPRAAEAFF	TGCAGTGCCGACCCGAGGGCCGCTGAAGCTTTCTTT
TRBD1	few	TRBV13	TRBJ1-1	CASSLGRGKGTEAFF	TGTGCCAGCAGCTTAGGCAGGGGGAAAGGGACTGAAGCTTTCTTT
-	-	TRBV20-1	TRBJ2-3	CSAQGRDTQYF	TGCAGTGCTCAAGGAAGAGATACGCAGTATTTT
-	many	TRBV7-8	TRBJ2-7	CASSLRKGEIYEQYF	TGTGCCAGCAGCCTCAGAAAAGGGGAGATCTACGAGCAGTACTTC
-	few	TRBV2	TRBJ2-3	CASSAIEGLGDTQYF	TGTGCCAGCAGTGCCATCGAGGGGCTAGGAGATACGCAGTATTTT
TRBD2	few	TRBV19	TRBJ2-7	CASSPWTSGAYSYEQYF	TGTGCCAGTAGTCCGTGGACTAGCGGGGCCTACTCCTACGAGCAGTACTTC
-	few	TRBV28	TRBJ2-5	CASSWTAGRQETQYF	TGTGCCAGCAGCTGGACGGCGGGGAGACAAGAGACCCAGTACTTC
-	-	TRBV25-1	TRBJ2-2	CASSEGFELFF	TGTGCCAGCAGTGAAGGTTTTGAGCTGTTTTTT
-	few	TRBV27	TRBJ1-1	CASARGSGLGTEAFF	TGTGCCAGCGCTCGAGGTTCCGGATTGGGGACTGAAGCTTTCTTT
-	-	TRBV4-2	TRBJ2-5	CASSPTGENQYF	TGTGCCAGCAGCCCAACTGGAGAGAACCAGTACTTC
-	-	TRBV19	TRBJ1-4	CASSILSTELMKKLFF	TGTGCCAGTAGTATATTGTCGACTGAACTAATGAAGAAACTGTTTTTT
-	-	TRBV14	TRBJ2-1	CASSPPGGPYYNEQFF	TGTGCCAGCAGCCCCCCTGGCGGGCCTTACTACAATGAGCAGTTCTTC
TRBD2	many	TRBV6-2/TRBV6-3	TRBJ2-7	CASIGTSGGYEQYF	TGTGCCAGCATCGGGACTAGCGGGGGTTACGAGCAGTACTTC
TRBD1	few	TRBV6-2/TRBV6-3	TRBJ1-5	CASSTGTGGGIYNQPQHF	TGTGCCAGCAGTACCGGGACAGGGGGCGGTATCTACAATCAGCCCCAGCATTTT
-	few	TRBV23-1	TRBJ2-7	CASSQLRDQGPYEQYF	TGCGCCAGCAGTCAGCTACGGGACCAGGGTCCTTACGAGCAGTACTTC
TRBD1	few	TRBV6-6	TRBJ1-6	CASSYSDWATGKSSYNSPLHF	TGTGCCAGCAGTTACTCGGATTGGGCGACAGGGAAGTCGTCCTATAATTCACCCCTCCACTTT
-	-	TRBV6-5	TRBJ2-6	CASSLQISGANVLTF	TGTGCCAGCAGTCTACAGATCTCTGGGGCCAACGTCCTGACTTTC
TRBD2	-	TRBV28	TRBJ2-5	CASSPSGGKETQYF	TGTGCCAGCAGTCCCAGCGGGGGGAAAGAGACCCAGTACTTC
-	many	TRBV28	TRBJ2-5	CASRPDSQETQYF	TGTGCCAGCAGACCTGACAGTCAAGAGACCCAGTACTTC
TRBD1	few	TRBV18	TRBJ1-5	CASSPVSGGYFEPQHF	TGTGCCAGCTCACCAGTCTCAGGGGGCTACTTCGAGCCCCAGCATTTT
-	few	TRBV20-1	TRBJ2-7	CSARRGPRALEQYF	TGCAGTGCTAGACGGGGCCCCCGGGCACTCGAGCAGTACTTC